This T cell receptor beta chain was captured by sequencing in a study of cytomegalovirus exposure and HLA in healthy donors. The primer mix had 60 Vbeta and 13 Jbeta primers. Only in-frame clones appear in the TCRdb table, and some are missing; sequencing was by immunoSEQ multiplex PCR. The sample comprises about 73,000 clones, 65% to 70% of which are singletons, and 5.5% to 8% rests with the top ten. Germline assignment: CDR1 SGDLS and CDR2 YYNGEE. The V gene lost 6 bases and the J gene lost 5 bases, with 20 bases spanning the gap. The CDR3 length is 15 residues. Samples came from healthy bone marrow donors. This clone was counted a few times.

This clonotype was sampled from a woman aged 50 to 60 in good health and CMV-seropositive. What was sequenced was PBMCs. The chain links TRBV9 to TRBJ1-2; possibly TRBD1 for D (5 bases). CDR3 DNA: TGTGCCAGCAACGTTACTTCAGGGATCCGGTATGGCTACACCTTC. Translating it yields CASNVTSGIRYGYTF. Full variable domain (rest looked up from reference TRBV9 and TRBJ1-2): DSGVTQTPKHLITATGQRVTLRCSPRSGDLSVYWYQQSLDQGLQFLIQYYNGEERAKGNILERFSAQQFPDLHSELNLSSLELGDSALYFCASNVTSGIRYGYTFGSGTRLTVV.